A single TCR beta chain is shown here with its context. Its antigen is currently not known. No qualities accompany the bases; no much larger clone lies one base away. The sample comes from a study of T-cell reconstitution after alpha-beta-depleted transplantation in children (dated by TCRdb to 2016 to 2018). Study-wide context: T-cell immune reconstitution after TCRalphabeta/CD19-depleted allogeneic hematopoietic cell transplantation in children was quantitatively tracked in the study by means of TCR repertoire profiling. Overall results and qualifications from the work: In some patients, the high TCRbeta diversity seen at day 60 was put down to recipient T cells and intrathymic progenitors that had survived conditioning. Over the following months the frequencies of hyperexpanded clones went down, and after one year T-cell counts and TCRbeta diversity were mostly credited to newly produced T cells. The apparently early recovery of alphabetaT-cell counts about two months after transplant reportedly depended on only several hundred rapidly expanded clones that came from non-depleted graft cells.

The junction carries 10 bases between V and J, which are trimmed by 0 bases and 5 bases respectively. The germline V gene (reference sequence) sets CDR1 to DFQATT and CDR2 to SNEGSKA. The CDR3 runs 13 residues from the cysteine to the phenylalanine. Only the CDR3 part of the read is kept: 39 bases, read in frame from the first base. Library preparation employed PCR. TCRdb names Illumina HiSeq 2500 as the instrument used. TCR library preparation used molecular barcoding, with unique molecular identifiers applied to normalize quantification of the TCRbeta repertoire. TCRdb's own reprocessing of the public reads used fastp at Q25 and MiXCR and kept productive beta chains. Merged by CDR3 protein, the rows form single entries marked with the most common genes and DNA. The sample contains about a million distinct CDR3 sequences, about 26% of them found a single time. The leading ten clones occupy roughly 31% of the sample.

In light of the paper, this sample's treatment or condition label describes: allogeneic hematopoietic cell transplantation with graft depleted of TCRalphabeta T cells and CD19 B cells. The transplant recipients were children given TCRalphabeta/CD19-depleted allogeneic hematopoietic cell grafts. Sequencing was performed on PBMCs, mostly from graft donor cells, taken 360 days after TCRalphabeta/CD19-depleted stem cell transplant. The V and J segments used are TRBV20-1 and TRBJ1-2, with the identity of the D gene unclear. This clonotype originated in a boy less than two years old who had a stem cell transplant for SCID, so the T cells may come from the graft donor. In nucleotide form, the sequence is TGCAGTGCTAGAGAAGCGTTCCTGTATGGCTACACCTTC. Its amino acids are CSAREAFLYGYTF.